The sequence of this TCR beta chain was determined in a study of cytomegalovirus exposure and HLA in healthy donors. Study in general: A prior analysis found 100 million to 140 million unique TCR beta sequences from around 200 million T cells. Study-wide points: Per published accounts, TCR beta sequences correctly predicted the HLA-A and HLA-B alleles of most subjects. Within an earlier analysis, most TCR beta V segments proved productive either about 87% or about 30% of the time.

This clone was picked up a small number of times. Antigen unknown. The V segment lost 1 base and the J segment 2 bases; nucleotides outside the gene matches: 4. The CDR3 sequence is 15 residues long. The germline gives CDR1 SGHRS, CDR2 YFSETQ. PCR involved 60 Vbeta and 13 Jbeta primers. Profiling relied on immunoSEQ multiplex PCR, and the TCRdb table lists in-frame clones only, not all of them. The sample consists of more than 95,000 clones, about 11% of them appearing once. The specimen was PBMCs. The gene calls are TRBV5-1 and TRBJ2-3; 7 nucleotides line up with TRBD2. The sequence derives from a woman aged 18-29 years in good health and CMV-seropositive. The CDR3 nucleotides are TGCGCCAGCAGCTTGACAGCGGGGTTCACAGATACGCAGTATTTT. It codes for CASSLTAGFTDTQYF.